Listed below are T cell receptor beta chains from one sample, sequenced in a study of blood T cell repertoires in COVID-19. The data were produced by immunoSEQ multiplex PCR, yet TCRdb's version contains in-frame clones alone and is incomplete. The table records tens of thousands of clones, over 75% of them present only once. Sequencing used peripheral blood. These receptors all come from a man aged 60 to 69 with acute or convalescent COVID-19. Both conserved end residues are part of each CDR3. A D gene is named only where the DNA matches it firmly. For some rows the clone size is stated as once, few or many, or as a class when expanded; others skip it.

TRBJ2-1,.,TRBV7-6,TRBD2,TGTGCCAGCAGCTTGCGGTTCGCGGGGGGCGACAATGAGCAGTTCTTC,CASSLRFAGGDNEQFF
TRBJ2-1,.,TRBV19,TRBD2,TGTGCCAGTAGCCCTAGCGGGGGGGCCTTCTACAATGAGCAGTTCTTC,CASSPSGGAFYNEQFF
TRBJ2-1,.,TRBV7-8,TRBD2,TGTGCCAGCAGCTTTCCTACTAGCGGCCTTAACGGAAATGAGCAGTTCTTC,CASSFPTSGLNGNEQFF
TRBJ1-2,.,TRBV12-3/TRBV12-4,.,TGTGCCAGCAGCAGACAGCAGGGCTACACCTTC,CASSRQQGYTF
TRBJ1-2,once,TRBV7-2,TRBD1,TGTGCCAGGCAACAGGGGAACTATGGCTACACCTTC,CARQQGNYGYTF
TRBJ1-1,.,TRBV19,.,TGTGCCAGTAGCCGGACTCAGGGGCGTAACGCTGAAGCTTTCTTT,CASSRTQGRNAEAFF
TRBJ2-7,.,TRBV5-1,.,TGCGCCAGCAGCTTGGATAGGGGGGGCTACGAGCAGTACTTC,CASSLDRGGYEQYF
TRBJ2-3,.,TRBV4-1,TRBD2,TGCGCCAGCAGACCGCTAGCGGGGGGGCAAGATACGCAGTATTTT,CASRPLAGGQDTQYF
TRBJ1-5,few,TRBV18,TRBD1,TGTGCCAGCTCACTCTCCGGGACAGGGGGACAACAGCCCCAGCATTTT,CASSLSGTGGQQPQHF
TRBJ1-1,.,TRBV3-1/TRBV3-2,.,TGTGCCAGCAGCTCAACGCGGAACACTGAAGCTTTCTTT,CASSSTRNTEAFF
TRBJ2-3,.,TRBV11-2,TRBD2,TGTGCCACAAGCGGGGGGGTAGATACGCAGTATTTT,CATSGGVDTQYF
TRBJ2-5,once,TRBV7-2,.,TGTGCCAGCAGTCGGACAGAAGAGACCCAGTACTTC,CASSRTEETQYF
TRBJ2-3,.,TRBV7-6,TRBD2,TGTGCCAGCAGCTTAGGGGCTAGCGGTGGCACAGATACGCAGTATTTT,CASSLGASGGTDTQYF
TRBJ1-2,few,TRBV7-9,.,TGTGCCAGCAGCCTACAGGGCCGGGGCGGCTACACCTTC,CASSLQGRGGYTF
TRBJ2-5,.,TRBV1,.,TGCACCAGCAGCCATCTCCTCCCGTGGGAGGCCAGGCCGTCTGAGACCCAGTACTTC,CTSSHLLPWEARPSETQYF
TRBJ2-3,.,TRBV7-9,.,TGTGCCAGCAGCTTAGTAGGGGGTCTAGGGGCAGATACGCAGTATTTT,CASSLVGGLGADTQYF
TRBJ2-7,.,TRBV7-8,TRBD2,TGTGCCAGCAGCGGGGGGGTCCTCTCCTACGAGCAGTACTTC,CASSGGVLSYEQYF
TRBJ2-2,.,TRBV6-5,.,TGTGCCAGCAGTTCAGGGCAGGGAATAAACACCGGGGAGCTGTTTTTT,CASSSGQGINTGELFF
TRBJ2-5,.,TRBV24-1,TRBD1,TGTGCCACCAGTGACCCTGGGACAGGGGGCGGGGAGACCCAGTACTTC,CATSDPGTGGGETQYF
TRBJ2-5,.,TRBV3-1/TRBV3-2,TRBD2,TGTGCCAGCAGCCATGGAACGGTGGCGGGGGTTTCAGAGACCCAGTACTTC,CASSHGTVAGVSETQYF
TRBJ2-6,.,TRBV11-2,TRBD2,TGTGCCAGCAGCTTAGGGGGGGGACCTGGGGCCAACGTCCTGACTTTC,CASSLGGGPGANVLTF
TRBJ1-1,.,TRBV11-2,.,TGTGCCAGCAGCCGCCGGGCAGGGCTCATGAACACTGAAGCTTTCTTT,CASSRRAGLMNTEAFF